These T cell receptor beta chains were read from a single sample in a study of CD8 T cells in Susac syndrome. TCRdb ran MiXCR on the immunoSEQ multiplex PCR reads and lists one entry per CDR3 protein. The table shows over 95,000 distinct CDR3 sequences, with 80% to 95% occurring only once. The sequencing sample was made of CD4+ T cells from PBMCs. Source of these receptors: a human donor in good health. Both conserved end residues are part of each CDR3. A D gene is named only where the DNA matches it firmly. Size tells how often a clone was seen (once, few, many) or the class of an expanded clone, and some rows leave it out.

D,J,size,V,DNA,CDR3
-,TRBJ2-5,-,TRBV20-1,TGCAGTGCTAGGGCTCTCCAAGAGACCCAGTACTTC,CSARALQETQYF
TRBD1,TRBJ2-2,-,TRBV7-2,TGTGCCAGCAGCCTCGGACAGGCCGGCCCCAGGGAGCTGTTTTTT,CASSLGQAGPRELFF
-,TRBJ2-7,-,TRBV13,TGTGCCAGCAGCGCCGGGGCCTTCTACGAGCAGTACTTC,CASSAGAFYEQYF
-,TRBJ2-2,-,TRBV20-1,TGCAGTGCTAGGATCGGCGGATACACCGGGGAGCTGTTTTTT,CSARIGGYTGELFF
TRBD1,TRBJ1-2,-,TRBV2,TGTGCCAGCAGTGTACAGGGGGCAAATGGCTACACCTTC,CASSVQGANGYTF
TRBD1,TRBJ2-5,-,TRBV6-6,TGTGCCAGTGAGGGACAGGCCCAAGAGACCCAGTACTTC,CASEGQAQETQYF
-,TRBJ2-7,-,TRBV29-1,TGCAGCGTTGAAGATGTGCCCCCCTACGAGCAGTACTTC,CSVEDVPPYEQYF
-,TRBJ2-7,-,TRBV10-3,TGTGCCATCAGTGAATACACAGGGAACGAGCAGTACTTC,CAISEYTGNEQYF
TRBD2,TRBJ2-2,-,TRBV11-2,TGTGCCAGCACCATAGCGGGTGTCGGAAACACCGGGGAGCTGTTTTTT,CASTIAGVGNTGELFF
-,TRBJ2-7,-,TRBV19,TGTGCCAGTAGTATCGGAGGGACGGTAACCTACGAGCAGTACTTC,CASSIGGTVTYEQYF
-,TRBJ1-6,once,TRBV29-1,TGCAGCGTTGCTGAGGGAATTAATTCACCCCTCCACTTT,CSVAEGINSPLHF
-,TRBJ2-1,-,TRBV6-2/TRBV6-3,TGTGCCAGCATCAGTCCCCAATTAACCTACAATGAGCAGTTCTTC,CASISPQLTYNEQFF
-,TRBJ2-1,-,TRBV7-3,TGTGCCAGCAGCTTAGCCCGGAGGAATGAGCAGTTCTTC,CASSLARRNEQFF
-,TRBJ2-2,-,TRBV29-1,TGCAGCGTTAACACCGGGGAGCTGTTTTTT,CSVNTGELFF
-,TRBJ2-7,-,TRBV6-5,TGTGCCAGCAGTTACTTGACGTTAGCGGGACAGGTCTACGAGCAGTACTTC,CASSYLTLAGQVYEQYF
-,TRBJ1-1,-,TRBV7-6,TGTGCCAGCAGCTCGAGGGGGGGCGGAGGCACTGAAGCTTTCTTT,CASSSRGGGGTEAFF
TRBD1,TRBJ1-1,-,TRBV5-4,TGTGCCAGCAGCTCCACCCTAACAGGGGATGCTTTCTTT,CASSSTLTGDAFF
-,TRBJ2-2,-,TRBV7-9,TGTGCCAGCAGCCCTCGGGCGGGGAACACCGGGGAGCTGTTTTTT,CASSPRAGNTGELFF
TRBD1,TRBJ2-2,-,TRBV28,TGTGCCAGCAGGCCGGGACAGGGGGCTACCGGGGAGCTGTTTTTT,CASRPGQGATGELFF
TRBD2,TRBJ2-1,-,TRBV29-1,TGCAGCGCCATCGGCTCCGGGACTAGCGGAAGCAATGAGCAGTTCTTC,CSAIGSGTSGSNEQFF
TRBD1,TRBJ1-5,-,TRBV12-3/TRBV12-4,TGTGCCAGCAGTCGCGGACAGGGGGCTTCCCAGCATTTT,CASSRGQGASQHF
TRBD1,TRBJ2-1,-,TRBV5-1,TGCGCCAGCAGCCCGGGACAGGCAATCTATGAGCAGTTCTTC,CASSPGQAIYEQFF
-,TRBJ1-4,-,TRBV19,TGTGCCAGTAGTATACGTATGCAGGCGGTTGCAACTAATGAAAAACTGTTTTTT,CASSIRMQAVATNEKLFF
-,TRBJ1-1,-,TRBV6-2/TRBV6-3,TGTGCCAGCAGCCCAAGGCGGGCAGCCGAATCGAACACTGAAGCTTTCTTT,CASSPRRAAESNTEAFF
-,TRBJ2-7,-,TRBV29-1,TGCAGCGTACGGGACCCGGAGGTCTACGAGCAGTACTTC,CSVRDPEVYEQYF
TRBD2,TRBJ2-3,-,TRBV2,TGTGCCAGCAAGCGGGGTGGCGGCACAGATACGCAGTATTTT,CASKRGGGTDTQYF
-,TRBJ1-1,-,TRBV12-3/TRBV12-4,TGTGCCAGCAGTACCGGATCCTTGATGGCTGAAGCTTTCTTT,CASSTGSLMAEAFF
-,TRBJ2-1,-,TRBV18,TGTGCCAGCTCTCTAACTAGCACAACCACTAAAAGCTCCTACAATGAGCAGTTCTTC,CASSLTSTTTKSSYNEQFF
-,TRBJ2-7,-,TRBV6-5,TGTGCCAGCAGTTACGGAGCCGAGCAGTACTTC,CASSYGAEQYF
-,TRBJ2-1,-,TRBV6-2/TRBV6-3,TGTGCCAGCGAGGGTCTCGGGAGGGGGCTTCAAAATGAGCAGTTCTTC,CASEGLGRGLQNEQFF
TRBD2,TRBJ2-1,-,TRBV9,TGTGCCAGCAGCGGGAGTAGCGGGGGGGCGGAGGAGCAGTTCTTC,CASSGSSGGAEEQFF
-,TRBJ2-3,-,TRBV19,TGTGCCAGTAGTAACAGAAGGGACGGAGCTAGCACAGATACGCAGTATTTT,CASSNRRDGASTDTQYF
-,TRBJ1-1,-,TRBV7-2,TGTGCCAGCAGCTTAGGCAGGGTGAACACTCAAGCTTTCTTT,CASSLGRVNTQAFF
-,TRBJ1-1,once,TRBV5-1,TGCGCCAGCAGCTTGAATTCCCACGAAGAAGCTTTCTTT,CASSLNSHEEAFF
TRBD2,TRBJ2-2,-,TRBV25-1,TGTGCCAGCAGTGGAGCGGGAAGCGGGGAGCTGTTTTTT,CASSGAGSGELFF
-,TRBJ1-6,once,TRBV20-1,TGCAGTGCTAGAGCGACCTCAGGTCAAGGTTCACCCCTCCACTTT,CSARATSGQGSPLHF
TRBD2,TRBJ2-2,-,TRBV24-1,TGTGCCACCAGTGTCGGGGGGAAGCTGTTTTTT,CATSVGGKLFF
TRBD1,TRBJ1-2,-,TRBV3-1,TGTGCCAGCAGCCAGGGGACAGGCTATGGCTACACCTTC,CASSQGTGYGYTF
-,TRBJ1-1,-,TRBV7-9,TGTGCCAGCAGCTTTCAGGGAGGGTTAACTGAAGCTTTCTTT,CASSFQGGLTEAFF
TRBD1,TRBJ1-5,-,TRBV2,TGTGCCAGCAGGGCCGGGACAGGGCATCAGCCCCAGCATTTT,CASRAGTGHQPQHF
-,TRBJ2-2,-,TRBV15,TGTGCCACCAGCAGAGTCGGACAGACGACCGGGGAGCTGTTTTTT,CATSRVGQTTGELFF
-,TRBJ2-4,-,TRBV7-2,TGTGCCAGCAGCTTCGGGCCGGCAGCCAAAAACATTCAGTACTTC,CASSFGPAAKNIQYF
TRBD2,TRBJ2-7,-,TRBV4-3,TGCGCCAGCAGCCAAGATACTCTAGCGGGAGGATCATACGAGCAGTACTTC,CASSQDTLAGGSYEQYF
TRBD2,TRBJ2-1,-,TRBV5-1,TGCGCCAGCAGCCCGGGGACTAGCGGGAGTTTCAATGAGCAGTTCTTC,CASSPGTSGSFNEQFF